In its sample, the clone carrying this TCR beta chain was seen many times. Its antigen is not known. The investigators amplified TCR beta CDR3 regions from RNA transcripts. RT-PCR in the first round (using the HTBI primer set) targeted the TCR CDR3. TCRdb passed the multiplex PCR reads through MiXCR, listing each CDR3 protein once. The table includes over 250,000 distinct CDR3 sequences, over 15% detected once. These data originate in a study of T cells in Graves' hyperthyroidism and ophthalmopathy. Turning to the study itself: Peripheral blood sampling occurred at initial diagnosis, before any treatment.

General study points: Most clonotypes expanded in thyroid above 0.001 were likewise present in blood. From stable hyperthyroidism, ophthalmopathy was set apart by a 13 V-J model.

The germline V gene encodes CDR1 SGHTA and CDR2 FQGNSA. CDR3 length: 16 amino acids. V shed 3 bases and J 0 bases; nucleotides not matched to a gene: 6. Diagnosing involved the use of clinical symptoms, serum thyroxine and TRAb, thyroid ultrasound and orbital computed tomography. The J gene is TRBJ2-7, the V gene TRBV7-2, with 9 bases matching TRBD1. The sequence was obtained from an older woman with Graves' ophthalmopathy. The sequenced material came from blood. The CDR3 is CASSFLGTGSSYEQYF. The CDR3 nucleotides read TGTGCCAGCAGCTTCCTAGGGACAGGGAGCTCCTACGAGCAGTACTTC.